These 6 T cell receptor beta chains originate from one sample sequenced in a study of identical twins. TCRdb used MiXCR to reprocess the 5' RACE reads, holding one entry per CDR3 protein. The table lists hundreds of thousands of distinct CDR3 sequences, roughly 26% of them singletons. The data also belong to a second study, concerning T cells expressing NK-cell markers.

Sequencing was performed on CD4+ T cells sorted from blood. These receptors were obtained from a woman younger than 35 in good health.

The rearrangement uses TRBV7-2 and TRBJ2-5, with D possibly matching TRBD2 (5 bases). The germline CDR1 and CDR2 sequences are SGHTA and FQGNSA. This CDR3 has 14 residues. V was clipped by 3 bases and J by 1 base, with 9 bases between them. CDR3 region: CASSFNRGQETQYF. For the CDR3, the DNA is TGTGCCAGCAGCTTTAACCGGGGCCAAGAGACCCAGTACTTC.

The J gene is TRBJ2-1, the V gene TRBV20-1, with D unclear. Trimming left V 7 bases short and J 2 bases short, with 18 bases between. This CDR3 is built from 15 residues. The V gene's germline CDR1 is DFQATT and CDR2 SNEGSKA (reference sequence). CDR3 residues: CSVIRPSITYNEQFF. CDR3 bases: TGCAGTGTTATCCGCCCTAGTATCACCTACAATGAGCAGTTCTTC.

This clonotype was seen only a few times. CDR3 sequence (DNA): TGCGCCAGCAGCTTGGACGCAGCTAACTATGGCTACACCTTC. Its translation is CASSLDAANYGYTF. The V and J genes are TRBV5-1 and TRBJ1-2, with no clear D. This CDR3 region has 14 residues. Germline V gives CDR1 SGHRS, CDR2 YFSETQ. Trimming pared 0 bases from V and 0 bases from J, leaving 6 bases between.

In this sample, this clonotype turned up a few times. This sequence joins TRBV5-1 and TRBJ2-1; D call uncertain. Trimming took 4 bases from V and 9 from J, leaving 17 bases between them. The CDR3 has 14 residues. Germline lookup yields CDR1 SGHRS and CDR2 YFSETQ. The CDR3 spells CASSPGPRGVEQFF. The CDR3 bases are TGCGCCAGCAGCCCCGGACCTCGTGGGGTTGAGCAGTTCTTC.

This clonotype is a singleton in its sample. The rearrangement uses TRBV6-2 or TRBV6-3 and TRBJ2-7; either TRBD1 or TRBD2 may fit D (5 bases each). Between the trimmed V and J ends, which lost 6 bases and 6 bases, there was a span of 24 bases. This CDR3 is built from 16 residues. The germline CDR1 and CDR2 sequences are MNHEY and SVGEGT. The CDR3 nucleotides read TGTGCCAGCAGCGGAAAATATGGGGGATCCGCCCTCGAGCAGTACTTC. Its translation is CASSGKYGGSALEQYF.

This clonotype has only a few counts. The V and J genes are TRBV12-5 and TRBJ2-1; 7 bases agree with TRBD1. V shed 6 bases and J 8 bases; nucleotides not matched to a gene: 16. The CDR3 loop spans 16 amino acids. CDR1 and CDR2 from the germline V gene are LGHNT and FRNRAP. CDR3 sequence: CASGPLTGPLEDEQFF. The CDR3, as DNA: TGTGCTAGTGGCCCTCTGACAGGGCCCCTCGAGGATGAGCAGTTCTTC.